The present TCR beta chain was sequenced within a study of beta chain features in type 1 diabetes (dated 2018 in TCRdb). Describing the broader study: Mean age, gender distribution, total cell number and subset yield were not different between patients and healthy donors. Across all samples, 107,917,701 sorted cells were examined, and cell number per subset correlated strongly with RNA yield. Whereas all 30 or so donors provided naive and central memory subsets, regulatory and stem cell-like memory subsets were isolated from just 8 patients and about 8 healthy donors. In the study, recently diagnosed type 1 diabetes patients and matched healthy donors were compared on the TCRB repertoires of their sorted circulating CD4+ T cell subsets.

This clone was seen a few times. The antigen this receptor binds is unknown. No much larger clone exists at a distance of one base, and base qualities are not known. Overall results and qualifications from the work: Because cDNA was sequenced instead of genomic DNA, activated cells with high expression could be over-represented, although the groups did not differ in activation or CD3 levels. Shorter templates might have been favored by PCR, but patient and control samples were amplified and corrected together, so both groups would have been affected equally by any skew. Naive, central memory and regulatory TCRB repertoires appeared more similar among patients than among healthy donors. A moderate but significant shortening of TCRB CDR3 length was observed in type 1 diabetes patients in all four CD4+ subsets. Because small numbers of individuals were included in the HLA sub-analyses, any influence of HLA type on TCRB rearrangement was left unresolved. Patients with type 1 diabetes made fewer insertions and deleted more nucleotides at VDJ recombination sites, implying thymic rearrangement abnormalities.

Each donor gave one peripheral blood draw, averaging approximately 110 mL, which was collected into heparinised tubes. Using a panel that included CD45RO, CCR7, CD25, CD127, CD95 and CD27, naive, central memory, regulatory and stem cell-like memory CD4+ T cells were sorted on a BD FACSAria II. All sorted populations exceeded 95% purity. PBMCs were separated immediately by Lymphoprep density gradient centrifugation and were stained directly, without being cultured. To minimize batch effects, samples were stained and sorted in pairs, one healthy donor with one patient per experiment. The CDR3 measures 15 amino acids from cysteine to phenylalanine. Solely the CDR3 DNA is kept, with 45 bases framed from the first base. Unmatched junction bases come to 9, with V trimmed by 5 bases and J by 5 bases. CDR1 and CDR2 were assigned from the germline V gene (reference sequence) as SEHNR and FQNEAQ. All of the isolated RNA was reverse transcribed with the High Capacity cDNA Reverse Transcription Kit, so expressed TCRB transcripts were sequenced. Naive, central memory and regulatory T cell samples underwent deep immunoSEQ sequencing, averaging around 3.9 million total reads per sample. After sorted cells were lysed in RLT buffer, RNA was extracted with DNase-treated RNeasy Micro or Mini kits, with the choice depending on cell number. Each cell subset was processed on its own to prevent cross-contamination, while patient and healthy donor samples were processed together. TCRB sequences were amplified from cDNA with the immunoSEQ multiplex PCR, producing 87-bp fragments spanning the CDR3 region. Sequencing of the amplicons was done on the Illumina HiSeq platform. In the paper's pipeline: Synthetic template baselines were used to correct PCR bias computationally, reads within Hamming distance 2 were collapsed together, and singletons that could not be merged were discarded. Reads were aligned against IMGT to assign V, D and J genes, CDR3 length and insertions or deletions at six rearrangement sites. Clonotype counts were normalized to sorted cell number within each subset before computing true diversity and Gini coefficients with the tcR R package. The overlap coefficient, calculated on TCRB nucleotide sequences, was used to measure repertoire sharing. TCRdb re-hosts the immuneACCESS table, in-frame sequences only. Its copies lack some clones; in the studies checked, an unresolved V gene accounts for under half of them, and the cause for the rest is not known. V and J calls and clone size are given by that table; D and trimming were obtained from the DNA. For this sample there are roughly 150,000 clones; approximately 7.8% appear just once. Approximately 0.93% of the sample is taken by the ten largest.

Sequenced material: central memory CD4+ T cells from blood. The chain employs TRBV7-9 and TRBJ2-1, with 7 bases aligning to TRBD2. This sequence originates from a woman in her forties with type 1 diabetes. The CDR3 region has the sequence CASSGGGLQDNEQFF. The sequenced DNA is TGTGCCAGCAGCGGGGGGGGACTCCAAGACAATGAGCAGTTCTTC.